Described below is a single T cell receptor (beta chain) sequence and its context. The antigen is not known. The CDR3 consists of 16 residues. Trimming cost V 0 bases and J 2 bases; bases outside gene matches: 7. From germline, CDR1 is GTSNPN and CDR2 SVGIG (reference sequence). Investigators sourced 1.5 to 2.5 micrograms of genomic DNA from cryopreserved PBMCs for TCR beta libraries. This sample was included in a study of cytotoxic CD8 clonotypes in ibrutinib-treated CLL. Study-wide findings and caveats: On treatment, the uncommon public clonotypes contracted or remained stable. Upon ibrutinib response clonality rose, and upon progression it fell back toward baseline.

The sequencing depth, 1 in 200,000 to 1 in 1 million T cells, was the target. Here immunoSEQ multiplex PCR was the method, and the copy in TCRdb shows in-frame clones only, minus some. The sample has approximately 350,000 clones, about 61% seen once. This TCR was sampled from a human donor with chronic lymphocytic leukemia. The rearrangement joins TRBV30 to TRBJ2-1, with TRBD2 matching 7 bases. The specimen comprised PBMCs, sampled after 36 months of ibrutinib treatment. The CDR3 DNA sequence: TGTGCCTGGAGTGTCTGTCGGCTAGCGGCCTACAATGAGCAGTTCTTC. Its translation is CAWSVCRLAAYNEQFF.